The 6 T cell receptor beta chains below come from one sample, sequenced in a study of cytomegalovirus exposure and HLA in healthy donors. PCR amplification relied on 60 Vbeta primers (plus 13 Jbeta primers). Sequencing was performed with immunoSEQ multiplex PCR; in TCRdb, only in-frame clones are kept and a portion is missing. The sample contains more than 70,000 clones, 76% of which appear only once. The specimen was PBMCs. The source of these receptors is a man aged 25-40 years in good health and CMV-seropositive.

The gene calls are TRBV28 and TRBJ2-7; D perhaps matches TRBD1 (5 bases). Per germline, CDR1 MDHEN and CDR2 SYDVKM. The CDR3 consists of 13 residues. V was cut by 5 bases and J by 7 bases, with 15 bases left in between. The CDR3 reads CASSRPGPWEQYF. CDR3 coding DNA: TGTGCCAGCAGTCGGCCAGGGCCCTGGGAGCAGTACTTC.

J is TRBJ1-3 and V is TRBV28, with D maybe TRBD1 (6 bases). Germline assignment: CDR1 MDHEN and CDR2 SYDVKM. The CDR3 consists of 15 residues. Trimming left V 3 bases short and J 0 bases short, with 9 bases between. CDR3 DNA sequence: TGTGCCAGCAGTTTTCAGGGGAACTCTGGAAACACCATATATTTT. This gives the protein CASSFQGNSGNTIYF.

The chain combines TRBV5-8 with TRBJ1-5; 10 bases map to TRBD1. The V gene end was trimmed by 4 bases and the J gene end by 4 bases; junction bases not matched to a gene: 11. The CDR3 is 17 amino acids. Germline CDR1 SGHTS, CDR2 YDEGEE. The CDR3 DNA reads TGTGCCAGCAGCCCCGGACAGGGGGTTCTTTGGAATCAGCCCCAGCATTTT. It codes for CASSPGQGVLWNQPQHF.

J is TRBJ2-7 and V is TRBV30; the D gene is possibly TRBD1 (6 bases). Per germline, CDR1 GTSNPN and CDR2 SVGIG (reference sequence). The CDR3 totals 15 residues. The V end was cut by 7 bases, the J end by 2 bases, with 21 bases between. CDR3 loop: CAFRKQGLFPYEQYF. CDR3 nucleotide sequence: TGTGCCTTTCGGAAACAGGGCCTTTTCCCCTACGAGCAGTACTTC.

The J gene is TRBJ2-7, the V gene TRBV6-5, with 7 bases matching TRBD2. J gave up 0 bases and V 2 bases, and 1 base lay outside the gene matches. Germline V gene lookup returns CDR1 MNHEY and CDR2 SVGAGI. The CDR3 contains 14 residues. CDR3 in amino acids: CASSYGGDSYEQYF. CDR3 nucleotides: TGTGCCAGCAGTTACGGGGGGGACTCCTACGAGCAGTACTTC.

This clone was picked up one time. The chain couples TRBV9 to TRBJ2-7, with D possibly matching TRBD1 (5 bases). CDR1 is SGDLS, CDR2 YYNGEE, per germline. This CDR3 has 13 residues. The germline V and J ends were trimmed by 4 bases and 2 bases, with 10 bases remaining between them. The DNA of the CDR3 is TGTGCCAGCAGCCCCGGACATACCTACGAGCAGTACTTC. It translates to CASSPGHTYEQYF.